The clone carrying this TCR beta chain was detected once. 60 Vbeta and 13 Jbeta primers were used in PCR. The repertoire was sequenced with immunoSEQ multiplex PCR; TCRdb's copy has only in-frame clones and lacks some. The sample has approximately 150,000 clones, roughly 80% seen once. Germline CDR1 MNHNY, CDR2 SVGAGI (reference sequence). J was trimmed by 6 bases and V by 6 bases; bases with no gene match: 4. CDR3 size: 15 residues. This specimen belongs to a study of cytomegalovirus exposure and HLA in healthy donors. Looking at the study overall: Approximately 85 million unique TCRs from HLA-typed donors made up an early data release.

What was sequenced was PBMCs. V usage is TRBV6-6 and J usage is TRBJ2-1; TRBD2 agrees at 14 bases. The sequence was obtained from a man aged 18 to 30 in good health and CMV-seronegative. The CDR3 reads CASRQGLAGVNEQFF. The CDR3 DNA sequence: TGTGCCAGCAGGCAGGGACTAGCGGGAGTCAATGAGCAGTTCTTC.